The clone carrying this TCR beta chain was seen just once. Its target is unknown. With V trimmed by 2 bases and J by 4 bases, 7 bases remained unmatched. The CDR3 runs 15 residues. The germline CDR1 and CDR2 sequences are MDHEN and SYDVKM. This specimen comes from a study of ipilimumab plus nivolumab after autologous stem cell transplantation. Broader study findings: Per the authors, repertoire, Treg and microbiota data justify further study.

The protocol was immunoSEQ multiplex PCR, while the TCRdb copy is restricted to in-frame clones and leaves out a portion. The data contain tens of thousands of clones, over 90% of them seen just once; the ten biggest clones take up more than 0.7%. The gene calls are TRBV28 and TRBJ1-2; TRBD1 aligns across 7 bases. The TCR was taken from a male donor with multiple myeloma. Specimen: PBMCs, collected in a trial of ipilimumab plus nivolumab as post-transplant consolidation. CDR3 residues: CASSLSRGRFYGYTF. The CDR3 DNA reads as TGTGCCAGCAGTTTAAGTAGGGGGCGATTCTATGGCTACACCTTC.